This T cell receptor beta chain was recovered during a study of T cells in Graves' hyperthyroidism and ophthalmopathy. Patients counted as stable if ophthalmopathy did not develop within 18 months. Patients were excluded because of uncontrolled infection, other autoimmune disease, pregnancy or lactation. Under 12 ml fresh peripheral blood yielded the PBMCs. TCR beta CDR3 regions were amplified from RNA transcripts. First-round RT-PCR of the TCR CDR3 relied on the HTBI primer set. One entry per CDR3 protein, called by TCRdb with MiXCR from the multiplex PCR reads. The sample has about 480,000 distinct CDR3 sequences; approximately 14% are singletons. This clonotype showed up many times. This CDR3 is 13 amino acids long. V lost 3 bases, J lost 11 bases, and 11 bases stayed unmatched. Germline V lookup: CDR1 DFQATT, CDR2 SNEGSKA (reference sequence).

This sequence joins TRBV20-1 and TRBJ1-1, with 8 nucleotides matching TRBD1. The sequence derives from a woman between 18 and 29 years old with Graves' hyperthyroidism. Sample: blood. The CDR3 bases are TGCAGTGCTAGGGCGGGACAGGAGACCCTCGCTTTCTTT. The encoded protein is CSARAGQETLAFF.